The 13 T cell receptor beta chains in this list originate from one sample, sequenced in a study of blood T cell repertoires in COVID-19. Data came from immunoSEQ multiplex PCR; TCRdb stores just in-frame clones and leaves some out. This table holds about 58,000 clones, around 76% found once. The sequenced material came from peripheral blood. These receptors were obtained from a human donor in a cohort sampled during active COVID-19.

The chain is built from TRBV21-1 and TRBJ2-7; the tabulated D call, TRBD1, remains unverified against the DNA. TRBV21-1 is marked as a pseudogene. There are 13 residues in the CDR3. The CDR3 protein is CASSSGGPYEQYF. DNA for the CDR3: TGTGCCAGCAGCTCAGGGGGTCCCTACGAGCAGTACTTC.

The V gene is TRBV5-6, the J gene TRBJ1-2, with 8 positions matching TRBD1. Per the germline V gene, CDR1 is SGHDT and CDR2 is YYEEEE. The CDR3 has 16 residues. The J segment lost 0 bases and the V segment lost 6 bases, leaving 10 bases of the junction unmatched. This CDR3 reads CASTRPGTGPNYGYTF. The CDR3 coding sequence is TGTGCCAGCACCCGGCCGGGGACAGGACCTAACTATGGCTACACCTTC.

J is TRBJ1-5 and V is TRBV5-5; possible D gene TRBD1, 6 bases. CDR1 and CDR2 from the germline V gene are SGHKS and YYEKEE (reference sequence). V gave up 4 bases and J gave up 1 base, with 15 bases separating them. The CDR3 has 16 amino acids. CDR3 nucleotides: TGTGCCAGCAGCCTTGCTACAGGGTTAAGCAATCAGCCCCAGCATTTT. Its protein product is CASSLATGLSNQPQHF.

This clone was counted only a few times. The V gene is TRBV30, the J gene TRBJ2-7; 9 bases agree with TRBD1. The ends lost 5 bases at V and 4 bases at J; junction bases unmatched: 6. The CDR3 runs 13 residues. Germline V gene lookup returns CDR1 GTSNPN and CDR2 SVGIG (reference sequence). In DNA form, the CDR3 reads TGTGCCTGGGGGACAGGGACACCTTACGAGCAGTACTTC. This codes for CAWGTGTPYEQYF.

The chain employs TRBV7-9 and TRBJ2-1; D ambiguous. Germline-derived CDR1 and CDR2 are SEHNR and FQNEAQ (reference sequence). V lost 5 bases, J lost 6 bases, and 17 bases lay in between. The length of the CDR3 is 15 residues. This CDR3 reads CASSPPHGPTNEQFF. The DNA for the CDR3 is TGTGCCAGCAGCCCCCCCCATGGGCCGACCAATGAGCAGTTCTTC.

The table lists this clone with a few counts. This chain joins TRBV4-1 and TRBJ1-1; D may be TRBD1 (6 bases). There are 16 residues in the CDR3. Germline V CDR1 and CDR2: MGHRA, YSYEKL. Between the trimmed V and J ends, which lost 4 bases and 4 bases, there was a span of 19 bases. The CDR3 loop reads CASSLNYGTQGTEAFF. In DNA, the CDR3 is TGCGCCAGCAGCCTAAATTACGGGACACAAGGCACTGAAGCTTTCTTT.

V usage is TRBV7-8 and J usage is TRBJ2-7, with TRBD2 as a possible D gene (6 bases). The V gene lost 1 base and the J gene lost 3 bases, with 13 bases spanning the gap. Germline V gene sequence: CDR1 SGHVS, CDR2 FQNEAQ. There are 15 residues in the CDR3. The CDR3 region has the DNA TGTGCCAGCAGCTTAGTAAGTCAGGGAGGCTACGAGCAGTACTTC. Its translation: CASSLVSQGGYEQYF.

The V gene is TRBV19, the J gene TRBJ2-7; D might be TRBD2 (5 bases). CDR3 size: 15 residues. The V gene's germline CDR1 is LNHDA and CDR2 SQIVND (reference sequence). With 1 base removed from V and 6 bases from J, the gap between germline ends came to 16 bases. Here the CDR3 DNA reads TGTGCCAGTAGTATAGCCGCCCGGGGTGGAGGCGAGCAGTACTTC. The encoded protein is CASSIAARGGGEQYF.

This clone appeared once. The CDR3 reads CASSQAERGRAYEQYF. The DNA of the CDR3 is TGCGCCAGCAGCCAAGCCGAGAGAGGAAGAGCCTACGAGCAGTACTTC. This chain links TRBV4-3 with TRBJ2-7; unclear D gene. The germline V gene encodes CDR1 LGHNA and CDR2 YSLEER. V gave up 1 base and J gave up 2 bases, with 15 bases separating them. The length of the CDR3 is 16 residues.

This rearrangement joins TRBV5-1 to TRBJ2-6; a weak D match, TRBD1 (7 bases). Germline assignment: CDR1 SGHRS and CDR2 YFSETQ. The CDR3 spans 18 residues. Deletions cut 4 bases from V and 2 bases from J, with 19 bases between. The chain's CDR3 is CASSPWGRGVTGANVLTF. The DNA for the CDR3 is TGCGCCAGCAGCCCATGGGGCAGGGGGGTCACTGGGGCCAACGTCCTGACTTTC.

The V call is TRBV7-8, the J call TRBJ1-1; no firm D call. The CDR3 is 14 amino acids. Trimming stripped 3 bases from V and 5 bases from J, with 13 bases between. Germline V gene sequence: CDR1 SGHVS, CDR2 FQNEAQ. CDR3 DNA: TGTGCCAGCAGCTTGGGAGGCGGTGGGACTGAAGCTTTCTTT. This encodes CASSLGGGGTEAFF.

The V call is TRBV20-1, the J call TRBJ1-1, with TRBD1 identical over 8 bases. Germline V gene sequence: CDR1 DFQATT, CDR2 SNEGSKA (reference sequence). The ends lost 3 bases at V and 4 bases at J; junction bases unmatched: 1. The CDR3 has 12 residues. As DNA, the CDR3 is TGCAGTGCTAGTACAGGGGGCACTGAAGCTTTCTTT. Translating it yields CSASTGGTEAFF.

The CDR3 DNA reads as TGTGCCACCAGTGATCCGACTAGCGGGGGATACAATGAGCAGTTCTTC. It codes for CATSDPTSGGYNEQFF. The rearrangement uses TRBV24-1 and TRBJ2-1; 12 bases agree with TRBD2. Trimming at V came to 3 bases and at J to 4 bases, leaving 3 bases not matched to a gene. CDR3 length: 16 residues. Germline V CDR1 and CDR2: KGHDR, SFDVKD.